One sample yielded the 21 T cell receptor beta chains listed below, sequenced in a study of shared clonotypes between healthy human individuals. TCRdb keeps only in-frame clones here, not all; method: immunoSEQ multiplex PCR. Of more than 2 million clones in the sample, 85% to 95% were seen once. Positively selected for CCR7, the CD45RO-negative cells used as naive CD8 cells excluded terminally differentiated effector memory CD45RA+ cells. Material: naive CD8+ T cells from PBMCs. The origin of the receptors is a man aged 18 to 29 in good health. Some clones in this sample may be carry-over from other donors' samples.

The V and J genes are TRBV19 and TRBJ1-5, with 7 positions matching TRBD1. The CDR3 covers 15 residues. Per germline, CDR1 LNHDA and CDR2 SQIVND (reference sequence). V dropped 7 bases and J dropped 0; count of bases not matched to a gene: 6. Here the CDR3 DNA reads TGTGCCAGTACCTGGAGGGGGCCTAGCAATCAGCCCCAGCATTTT. Translating it yields CASTWRGPSNQPQHF.

Notes on this clone: In the same sample, other DNA sequences code for this CDR3. The gene calls are TRBV28 and TRBJ2-1; 13 bases align to TRBD2. The CDR3 is 15 residues long. The germline V gene encodes CDR1 MDHEN and CDR2 SYDVKM. V lost 3 bases and J lost 7; bases outside the gene matches: 3. Here the CDR3 DNA reads TGTGCCAGCAGTTTGGGACTAGCGGGATTAAATGAGCAGTTCTTC. Protein: CASSLGLAGLNEQFF.

V gene TRBV19 combines with J gene TRBJ1-2; 9 bases fit TRBD1. The V and J ends lost 3 bases and 3 bases, in that order; junction bases with no gene match: 14. CDR3 length: 18 amino acids. CDR1 is LNHDA and CDR2 is SQIVND in the germline V gene (reference sequence). The CDR3 loop reads CASSIYPRDREMDYGYTF. As DNA, the CDR3 is TGTGCCAGTAGTATCTATCCCCGGGACAGGGAGATGGACTATGGCTACACCTTC.

This chain uses TRBV6-1 with TRBJ1-2, with D tentatively TRBD1 (6 bases). Germline V lookup: CDR1 MNHNS, CDR2 SASEGT. Trimming shortened V by 1 base and J by 4 bases, and 13 bases separated the two germline ends. The CDR3 consists of 15 residues. CDR3 amino acids: CASSEGTAIFYGYTF. The CDR3 coding sequence is TGTGCCAGCAGTGAAGGGACAGCCATTTTCTATGGCTACACCTTC.

The V call is TRBV7-3, the J call TRBJ2-1, with TRBD1 matching over 10 bases. With 5 bases clipped from V and 9 bases from J, the junction kept 10 bases outside the gene matches. Germline V gene sequence: CDR1 SGHTA, CDR2 FQGTGA. The CDR3 runs to 15 residues. The chain's CDR3 is CASSEVGTGVGEQFF. The CDR3 DNA sequence: TGTGCCAGCAGCGAAGTAGGGACAGGGGTGGGTGAGCAGTTCTTC.

The chain couples TRBV19 to TRBJ2-7, with 9 nucleotides matching TRBD1. This CDR3 has 13 amino acids. Germline lookup yields CDR1 LNHDA and CDR2 SQIVND (reference sequence). V lost 8 bases and J lost 2; bases outside the gene matches: 4. CDR3 region: CASAGTGPYEQYF. CDR3 DNA sequence: TGTGCCAGTGCCGGGACAGGGCCCTACGAGCAGTACTTC.

The V call is TRBV13, the J call TRBJ1-5; TRBD1 matches 7 bases. The germline V gene has CDR1 PRHDT and CDR2 FYEKMQ (reference sequence). The CDR3 runs to 16 residues. V was clipped by 4 bases and J by 3 bases; unmatched bases: 9. CDR3 sequence reads: CASSSGTAGSNQPQHF. As DNA, the CDR3 is TGTGCCAGCAGCTCCGGGACAGCAGGGTCCAATCAGCCCCAGCATTTT.

This clone was detected a few times. The chain has TRBV29-1 and TRBJ1-1; a weak D match, TRBD1 (5 bases). CDR1 is SQVTM and CDR2 is ANQGSEA in the germline V gene. This CDR3 spans 15 amino acids. V lost 3 bases and J lost 3, with 17 bases in between. CDR3 in DNA: TGCAGCGTTGATTTGGACATTCCGCCCTACACTGAAGCTTTCTTT. The encoded protein is CSVDLDIPPYTEAFF.

The rearrangement links TRBV28 to TRBJ1-2; maybe TRBD1 (5 bases). The ends were cut back, 3 bases at V and 8 bases at J, with 22 bases in the middle. The CDR3 has 16 residues. CDR1 MDHEN and CDR2 SYDVKM come from the germline V gene. CDR3 in DNA: TGTGCCAGCAGTTTGGGGGAGCAGATTTCCCCGGGAGGCTACACCTTC. Amino acids: CASSLGEQISPGGYTF.

This clone was found once. CDR3: CASTLGLAGEHEQFF. CDR3 bases: TGTGCCAGCACCCTAGGGCTAGCGGGAGAACATGAGCAGTTCTTC. The chain joins TRBV7-9 to TRBJ2-1, with TRBD2 matching over 10 bases. Losses at the gene ends were 7 bases for V and 8 bases for J; bases not matched to a gene: 11. CDR1 and CDR2 from the germline V gene are SEHNR and FQNEAQ (reference sequence). The CDR3 sequence is 15 residues long.

The chain links TRBV18 to TRBJ2-7, with 8 bases lining up with TRBD2. The CDR3 consists of 15 residues. Looked up from germline, CDR1 is KGHSH and CDR2 is LQKENI. Germline trimming cut 6 bases from V and 2 bases from J; bases unmatched to any gene: 9. The CDR3 protein is CASSDGAGRAYEQYF. The CDR3 nucleotides read TGTGCCAGCTCCGATGGGGCCGGGAGGGCCTACGAGCAGTACTTC.

Remarks on this clone: At the DNA level, this CDR3 is encoded by other sequences in the same sample as well. V is TRBV7-9 and J is TRBJ2-5; no reliable D call. The length of the CDR3 is 12 residues. Germline-derived CDR1 and CDR2 are SEHNR and FQNEAQ (reference sequence). The germline V and J ends were trimmed by 0 bases and 5 bases, with 4 bases remaining between them. The CDR3 DNA reads TGTGCCAGCAGCTTAGCGCGGGAGACCCAGTACTTC. Amino acids: CASSLARETQYF.

V usage is TRBV5-4 and J usage is TRBJ2-7; D possibly corresponds to TRBD1 (6 bases). The CDR3 extends over 15 amino acids. Trimming pared 6 bases from V and 6 bases from J, leaving 22 bases between. The germline V gene has CDR1 SGHNT and CDR2 YYREEE (reference sequence). The CDR3 nucleotides read TGTGCCAGCACCATCACAGGGTCCCCACCGACCGAGCAGTACTTC. It yields the protein CASTITGSPPTEQYF.

This chain uses TRBV19 with TRBJ1-1; weak D call: TRBD1 (6 bases). The CDR3 covers 15 residues. Per the germline V gene, CDR1 is LNHDA and CDR2 is SQIVND (reference sequence). Trimming removed 1 base from V and 4 bases from J, with 13 bases in between. This CDR3 reads CASSIVPGVSTEAFF. The DNA of the CDR3 is TGTGCCAGTAGTATAGTTCCAGGGGTGAGCACTGAAGCTTTCTTT.

V is TRBV28 and J is TRBJ2-1, with D possibly being TRBD1 or TRBD2 (5 bases each). Germline V gene data show CDR1 as MDHEN and CDR2 as SYDVKM. The CDR3 contains 17 residues. The V end was cut by 6 bases, the J end by 6 bases, with 24 bases between. The CDR3 region has the DNA TGTGCCAGCAGCAAGTTGGTCCGCGCGCCCGGGGCCAATGAGCAGTTCTTC. It is translated as CASSKLVRAPGANEQFF.

Regarding this clone: One junction end does not reproduce the germline sequence, and a read error may be involved. The genes are TRBV28 and TRBJ1-5; unclear D gene. Germline CDR1 and CDR2: MDHEN and SYDVKM. The CDR3 has 14 amino acids. DNA of the CDR3: TGTGCCAGCAGTTCGGGTGGGTGGAATCAGTCCCAGCATTTT. Translation gives CASSSGGWNQSQHF.

In DNA, the CDR3 is TGTGCCAGCAGCGTAGACCGGGATTTAATCGATGAGCAGTTCTTC. Its protein is CASSVDRDLIDEQFF. This chain uses TRBV9 with TRBJ2-1, with a tentative D call TRBD2 (5 bases). V was pared by 0 bases and J by 8 bases, with 15 bases between. Germline V gene sequence: CDR1 SGDLS, CDR2 YYNGEE. This CDR3 comprises 15 residues.

The V gene is TRBV7-9, the J gene TRBJ2-1, with D perhaps matching TRBD2 (6 bases). From germline, CDR1 is SEHNR and CDR2 FQNEAQ (reference sequence). This CDR3 is built from 13 residues. V lost 5 bases and J 6 bases, leaving 11 bases between the germline ends. In nucleotides, the CDR3 is TGTGCCAGCAGCCCAGGAGGGATCAATGAGCAGTTCTTC. Its protein product is CASSPGGINEQFF. Using reference TRBV7-9 and TRBJ2-1 for the parts outside the CDR3, the full variable domain is DTGVSQNPRHKITKRGQNVTFRCDPISEHNRLYWYRQTLGQGPEFLTYFQNEAQLEKSRLLSDRFSAERPKGSFSTLEIQRTEQGDSAMYLCASSPGGINEQFFGPGTRLTVL.

The gene calls are TRBV29-1 and TRBJ2-7; D possibly corresponds to TRBD1 (6 bases). The CDR3 consists of 13 residues. CDR1 is SQVTM, CDR2 ANQGSEA, per germline. Trimming took 7 bases from V and 0 from J, leaving 13 bases between them. The CDR3: CSARTESSYEQYF. CDR3 coding DNA: TGCAGCGCAAGGACAGAGAGCTCCTACGAGCAGTACTTC.

This clone was seen a handful of times. The sample holds other DNA sequences that translate to the same CDR3. V gene TRBV27 combines with J gene TRBJ2-3, with D hard to call. From germline, CDR1 is MNHEY and CDR2 SMNVEV (reference sequence). Trimming shortened V by 3 bases and J by 5 bases, and 3 bases separated the two germline ends. The CDR3 extends over 11 amino acids. CDR3 amino acids: CASSLGDTQYF. The CDR3, as DNA: TGTGCCAGCAGTTTGGGAGATACGCAGTATTTT.

This rearrangement joins TRBV5-6 to TRBJ2-3, with 14 bases fitting TRBD2. Germline V gene sequence: CDR1 SGHDT, CDR2 YYEEEE. Losses at the gene ends were 3 bases for V and 5 bases for J; bases not matched to a gene: 5. CDR3 length: 16 residues. The CDR3 DNA reads TGTGCCAGCAGCTCCGGGACTAGCGGGAGAAGAGATACGCAGTATTTT. Its protein product is CASSSGTSGRRDTQYF.